This T cell receptor (beta chain) stems from a study of blood T cell repertoires in COVID-19. Study in general: Nucleic acid was either cDNA or gDNA, and it came from T cells, B-cell-depleted T cells, or PBMCs.

Unmatched junction bases numbered 7, after V lost 1 base and J lost 7 bases. The CDR3 runs to 16 residues. CDR1 is SGHRS and CDR2 is YFSETQ in the germline V gene. Measured with immunoSEQ multiplex PCR; TCRdb has only the in-frame clones, and not every one. The table lists some 150,000 clones, roughly four fifths of them singletons. The sample was peripheral blood. The source is a human donor with acute or convalescent COVID-19. The donor label of this sample is uncertain. The chain links TRBV5-1 to TRBJ1-4, with TRBD1 identical over 10 bases. This CDR3 is CASSLQGTGESEKLFF. The CDR3 DNA reads as TGCGCCAGCAGCTTGCAGGGGACAGGGGAAAGTGAAAAACTGTTTTTT.